The sequence of this T cell receptor (beta chain) was determined in a study of shared clonotypes between healthy human individuals (dated by TCRdb to the early 2020s). For context, the study as a whole: A couple of women and a few men aged 18 to 49 years were included in the cohort. The study deeply sequenced blood TCR repertoires of five healthy adults to estimate repertoire size and the extent of clonotype sharing between individuals. For each donor, three plates each were used for CD4 naive and CD4 memory, two plates were used for CD8 naive, and one plate was used for CD8 memory. Between about 0.85 and 9.5 billion PBMCs per donor were obtained by leukapheresis. Different laboratories and diverse techniques were used to prepare libraries and sequence TCR repertoires, to increase sequencing depth and limit assay-specific biases. Study-level results and caveats: Compared with non-shared clonotypes, the clonotypes found in all four sorted-subset donors had higher generation probabilities. Only blood was sampled, and tissue TCR repertoires likely differ from those in blood. Incomplete sequencing was indicated by rarefaction of sorted-subset datasets, despite the large sequencing depth. Larger estimated clonotype richness was generally found for naive subsets than for memory subsets. Pairwise subsampling led to the expectation that sequencing depth would affect the degree of clonotype sharing among donors. Because the study included only a small number of donors, the genetic and exposure-history diversity represented was limited. Across several donors, about 4.5% of naive CD4, approximately 3.6% of naive CD8, about 2% of memory CD4, and roughly 0.4% of memory CD8 clonotypes were shared.

The sample holds a few counts of this clone. This receptor's antigen is unknown. No clone much larger than this one lies a single base away; base qualities are absent. The identical CDR3 is also encoded by other nucleotide sequences in the sample. The donors were healthy, HIV-negative adults with no recently reported acute infections or vaccinations. Only Caucasian adults living in Nashville, Tennessee, USA were represented among the donors. CD8 memory samples combined magnetically selected CD45RO+ cells with CCR7-negative CD45RA+ effector memory (TemRA) cells. Blood was obtained by leukapheresis, after which PBMCs were separated by Ficoll-Histopaque density gradient centrifugation and cryopreserved in liquid nitrogen vapor phase. Analytical flow cytometry was used to check the purity and quantity of each magnetically sorted T cell population. Genomic DNA was isolated from every sorted fraction and measured by UV absorbance on a Nanodrop 2000c.

Using the deep immunoSEQ assay, multiplex PCR amplified TCR CDR3 regions from genomic DNA. Extracted genomic DNA from each cell subset was spread evenly across all wells of several immunoSEQ 96-well plates, with each plate serving as a replicate. Each replicate PCR for sorted subsets received approximately 220 ng genomic DNA, equal to about 30,000 T cell genomes. Purified libraries were quantified with a Qubit 3.0 fluorometer, sized on a Bioanalyzer 2100, and re-quantified with the KAPA Library Quantification kit. Every immunoSEQ 96-well plate was sequenced on a separate single-read 150-cycle Illumina NextSeq 550 flow cell. Per the source publication's procedure: Because the immunoSEQ output included only junctional sequences and no quality scores, the filtering could not be the same as the filtering used for full-length reads. To assign V/J genes and CDR3, sequences were annotated against IMGT germline references using PyIR, a Python wrapper for IgBLAST v1.9. Any read was removed if the V/J assignment was weak (E-value above 1e-6), the CDR3 was missing, or the read contained stop codons, out-of-frame junctions, or ambiguous translated residues. V3J clonotypes were defined by identical inferred V gene, J gene, and CDR3 amino acid sequence. To compute the percentage overlap between repertoires, the number of shared unique clonotypes was divided by the size of the smaller repertoire. RTK rarefaction, the Chao1 estimator, and Recon v2.1 estimates of unobserved clonotypes were used to assess repertoire richness. Generation probabilities were computed with OLGA for all TCRbeta clonotypes obtained by the gDNA method from four donors. Imported from immuneACCESS, the table was reduced by TCRdb to in-frame sequences with V and J called. These copies leave out some clones; in studies compared against another copy, an unresolved V gene accounts for under half, and the cause of the remainder is not known. From that table come the V and J calls and clone size; the DNA was used to work out D and trimming. The sample table contains about 120,000 clones; only one count was recorded for around 68% of them. The top ten hold over 20% of the sample.

The V end loses 0 bases and the J end loses 3 bases, and a stretch of 8 bases separates them. The germline V gene (reference sequence) gives CDR1 as MNHEY and CDR2 as SMNVEV. The CDR3 has 14 amino acids, counting the end cysteine and phenylalanine. The kept DNA is CDR3 alone, 42 bases in frame from the first base. The chain couples TRBV27 to TRBJ1-1; a tentative D match to TRBD1 spans 5 bases. The sequenced material came from memory CD8+ T cells sorted from blood. The cell subset or site label, as the study defines it: CD45RO+ cells pooled with CCR7-negative TemRA cells. The source is a woman under 40 in good health. For the CDR3, the sequence is CASSLSWGDTEAFF. The nucleotide sequence is TGTGCCAGCAGTTTATCGTGGGGGGACACTGAAGCTTTCTTT.